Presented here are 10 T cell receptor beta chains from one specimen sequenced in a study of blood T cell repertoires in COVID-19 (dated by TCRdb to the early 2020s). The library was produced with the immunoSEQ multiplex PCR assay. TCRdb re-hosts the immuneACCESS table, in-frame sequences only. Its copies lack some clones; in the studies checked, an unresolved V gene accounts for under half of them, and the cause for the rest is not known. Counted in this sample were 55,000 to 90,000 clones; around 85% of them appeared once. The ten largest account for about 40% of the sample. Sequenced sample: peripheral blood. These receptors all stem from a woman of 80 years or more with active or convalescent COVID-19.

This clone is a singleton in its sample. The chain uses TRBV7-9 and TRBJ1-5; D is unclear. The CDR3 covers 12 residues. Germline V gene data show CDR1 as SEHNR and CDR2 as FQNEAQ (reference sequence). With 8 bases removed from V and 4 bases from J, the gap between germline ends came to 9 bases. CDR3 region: CASGDTNQPQHF. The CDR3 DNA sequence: TGTGCCAGCGGCGACACAAATCAGCCCCAGCATTTT.

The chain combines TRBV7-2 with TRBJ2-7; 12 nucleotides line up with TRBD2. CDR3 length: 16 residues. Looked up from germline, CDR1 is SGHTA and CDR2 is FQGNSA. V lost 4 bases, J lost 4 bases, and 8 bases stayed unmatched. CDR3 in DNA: TGTGCCAGCAGCTCCTCTAGCGGGGGGGCGTTGTACGAGCAGTACTTC. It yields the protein CASSSSSGGALYEQYF.

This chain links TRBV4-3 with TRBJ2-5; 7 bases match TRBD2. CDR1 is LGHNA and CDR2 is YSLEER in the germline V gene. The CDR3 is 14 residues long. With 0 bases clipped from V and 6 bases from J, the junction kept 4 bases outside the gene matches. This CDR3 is CASSQEGGGKTQYF. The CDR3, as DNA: TGCGCCAGCAGCCAAGAAGGCGGGGGAAAGACCCAGTACTTC.

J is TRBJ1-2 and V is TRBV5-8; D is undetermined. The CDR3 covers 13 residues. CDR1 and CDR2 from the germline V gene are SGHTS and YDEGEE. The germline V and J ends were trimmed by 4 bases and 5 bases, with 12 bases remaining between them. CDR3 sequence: CASSPGGPYGYTF. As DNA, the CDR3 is TGTGCCAGCAGCCCCGGAGGACCTTATGGCTACACCTTC.

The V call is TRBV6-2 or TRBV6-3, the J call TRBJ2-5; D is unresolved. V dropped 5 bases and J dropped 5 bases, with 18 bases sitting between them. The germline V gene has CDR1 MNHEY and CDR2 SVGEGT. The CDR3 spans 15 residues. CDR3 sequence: CASSRPSHSMETQYF. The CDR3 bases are TGTGCCAGCAGTCGTCCGTCGCATTCTATGGAGACCCAGTACTTC.

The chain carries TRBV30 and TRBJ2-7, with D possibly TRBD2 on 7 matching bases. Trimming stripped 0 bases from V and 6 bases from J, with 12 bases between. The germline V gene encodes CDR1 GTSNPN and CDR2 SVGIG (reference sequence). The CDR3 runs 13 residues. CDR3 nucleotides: TGTGCCTGGAGTGTAGGGGGGGGACGCGAGCAGTACTTC. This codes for CAWSVGGGREQYF.

CDR3 bases: TGCGCCAGCAGCTCCCATTTGCGGGCCACTGAAGCTTTCTTT. Amino acid sequence: CASSSHLRATEAFF. The chain recombines TRBV5-1 with TRBJ1-1; no clear D. The V gene's germline CDR1 is SGHRS and CDR2 YFSETQ. CDR3 length: 14 residues. Trimming pared 3 bases from V and 4 bases from J, leaving 13 bases between.

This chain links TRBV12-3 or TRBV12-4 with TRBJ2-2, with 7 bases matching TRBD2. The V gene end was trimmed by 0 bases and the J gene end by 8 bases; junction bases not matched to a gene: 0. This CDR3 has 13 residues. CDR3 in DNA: TGTGCCAGCAGTTTAGCGCGGGGGGGGGAGCTGTTTTTT. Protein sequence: CASSLARGGELFF.

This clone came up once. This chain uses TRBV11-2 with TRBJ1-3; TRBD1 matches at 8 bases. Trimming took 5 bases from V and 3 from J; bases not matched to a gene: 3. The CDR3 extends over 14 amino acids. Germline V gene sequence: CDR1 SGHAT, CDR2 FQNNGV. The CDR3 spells CASSIGQGGNTIYF. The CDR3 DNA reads TGTGCCAGCAGCATCGGACAGGGTGGAAACACCATATATTTT.

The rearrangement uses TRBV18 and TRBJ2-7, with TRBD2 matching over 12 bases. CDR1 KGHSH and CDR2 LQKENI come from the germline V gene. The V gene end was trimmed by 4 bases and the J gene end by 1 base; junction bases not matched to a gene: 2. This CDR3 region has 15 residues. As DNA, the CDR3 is TGTGCCAGCTCACGAACTAGCGGGGGGTCCTACGAGCAGTACTTC. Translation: CASSRTSGGSYEQYF.